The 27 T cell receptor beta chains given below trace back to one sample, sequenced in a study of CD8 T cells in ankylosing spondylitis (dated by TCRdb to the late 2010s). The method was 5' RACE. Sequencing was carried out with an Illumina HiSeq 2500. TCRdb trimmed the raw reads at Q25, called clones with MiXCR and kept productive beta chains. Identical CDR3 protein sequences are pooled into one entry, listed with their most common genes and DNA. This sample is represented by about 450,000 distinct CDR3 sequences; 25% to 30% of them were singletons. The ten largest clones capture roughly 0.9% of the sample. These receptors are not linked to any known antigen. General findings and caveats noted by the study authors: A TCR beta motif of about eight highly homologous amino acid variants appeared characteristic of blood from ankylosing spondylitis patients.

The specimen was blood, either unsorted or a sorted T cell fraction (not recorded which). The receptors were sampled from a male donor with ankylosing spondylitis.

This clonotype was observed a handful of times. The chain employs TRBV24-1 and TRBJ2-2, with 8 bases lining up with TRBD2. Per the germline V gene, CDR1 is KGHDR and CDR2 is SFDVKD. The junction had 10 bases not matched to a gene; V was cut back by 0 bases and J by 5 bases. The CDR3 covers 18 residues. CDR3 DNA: TGTGCCACCAGTGATTTGCGCAGTAGCGGGGCTCTGACCGGGGAGCTGTTTTTT. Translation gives CATSDLRSSGALTGELFF.

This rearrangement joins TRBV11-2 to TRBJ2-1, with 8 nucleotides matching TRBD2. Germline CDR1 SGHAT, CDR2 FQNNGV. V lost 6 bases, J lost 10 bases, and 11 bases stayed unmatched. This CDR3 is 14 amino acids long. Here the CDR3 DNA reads TGTGCCAGCAGGAATCCCGGGACTAGAAGCGAGCAGTTCTTC. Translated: CASRNPGTRSEQFF.

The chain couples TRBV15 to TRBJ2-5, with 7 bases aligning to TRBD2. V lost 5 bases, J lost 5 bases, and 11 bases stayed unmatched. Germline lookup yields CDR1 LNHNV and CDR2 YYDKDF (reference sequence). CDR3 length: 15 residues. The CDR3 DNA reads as TGTGCCACCAGCCCCCAAAGCGGGGATGGGGAGACCCAGTACTTC. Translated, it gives CATSPQSGDGETQYF.

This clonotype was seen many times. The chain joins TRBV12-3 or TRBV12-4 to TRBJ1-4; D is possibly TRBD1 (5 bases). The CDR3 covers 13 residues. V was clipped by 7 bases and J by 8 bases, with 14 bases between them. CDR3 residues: CASNPREGEKLFF. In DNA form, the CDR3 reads TGTGCCAGCAATCCACGGGAGGGGGAAAAACTGTTTTTT.

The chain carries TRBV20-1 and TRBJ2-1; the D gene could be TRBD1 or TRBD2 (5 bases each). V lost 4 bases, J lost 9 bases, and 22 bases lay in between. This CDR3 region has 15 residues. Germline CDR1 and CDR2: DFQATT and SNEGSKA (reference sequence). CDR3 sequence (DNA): TGCAGTGCTATAAGCCCCGGGACCGCGACGCGTGAGCAGTTCTTC. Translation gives CSAISPGTATREQFF.

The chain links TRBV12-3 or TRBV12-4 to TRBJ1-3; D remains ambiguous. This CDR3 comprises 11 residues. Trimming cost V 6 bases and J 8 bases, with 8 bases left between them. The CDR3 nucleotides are TGTGCCAGCAGAGAGGGTGACACCATATATTTT. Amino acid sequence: CASREGDTIYF.

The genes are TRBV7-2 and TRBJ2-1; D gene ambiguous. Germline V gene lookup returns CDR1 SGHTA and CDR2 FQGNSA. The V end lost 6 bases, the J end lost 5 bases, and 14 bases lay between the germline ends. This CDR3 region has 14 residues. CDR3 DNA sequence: TGTGCCAGCAGAGATCCTTCCACAGACAATGAGCAGTTCTTC. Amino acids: CASRDPSTDNEQFF. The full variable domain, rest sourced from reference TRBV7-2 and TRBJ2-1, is GAGVSQSPSNKVTEKGKDVELRCDPISGHTALYWYRQSLGQGLEFLIYFQGNSAPDKSGLPSDRFSAERTGGSVSTLTIQRTQQEDSAVYLCASRDPSTDNEQFFGPGTRLTVL.

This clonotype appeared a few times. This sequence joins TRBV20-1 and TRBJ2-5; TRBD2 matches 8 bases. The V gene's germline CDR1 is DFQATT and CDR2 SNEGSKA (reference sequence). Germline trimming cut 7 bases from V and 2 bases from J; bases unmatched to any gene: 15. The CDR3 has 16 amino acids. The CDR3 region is CSVEVQTLAVQETQYF. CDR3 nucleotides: TGCAGTGTAGAGGTCCAAACACTAGCGGTTCAAGAGACCCAGTACTTC.

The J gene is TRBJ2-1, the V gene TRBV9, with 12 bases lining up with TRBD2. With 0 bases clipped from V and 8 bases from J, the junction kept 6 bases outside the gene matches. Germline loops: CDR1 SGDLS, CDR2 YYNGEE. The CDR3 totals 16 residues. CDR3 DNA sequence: TGTGCCAGCAGCGTAGGGGCTAGCGGGAGGGTGTATGAGCAGTTCTTC. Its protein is CASSVGASGRVYEQFF. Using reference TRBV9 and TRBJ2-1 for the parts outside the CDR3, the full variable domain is DSGVTQTPKHLITATGQRVTLRCSPRSGDLSVYWYQQSLDQGLQFLIQYYNGEERAKGNILERFSAQQFPDLHSELNLSSLELGDSALYFCASSVGASGRVYEQFFGPGTRLTVL.

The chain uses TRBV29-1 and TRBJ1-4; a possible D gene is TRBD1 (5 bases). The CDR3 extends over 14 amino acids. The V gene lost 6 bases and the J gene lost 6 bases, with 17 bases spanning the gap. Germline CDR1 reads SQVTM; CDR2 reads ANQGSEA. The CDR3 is CSVLGGGGDEKLFF. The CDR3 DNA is TGCAGCGTCCTCGGGGGGGGAGGCGATGAAAAACTGTTTTTT.

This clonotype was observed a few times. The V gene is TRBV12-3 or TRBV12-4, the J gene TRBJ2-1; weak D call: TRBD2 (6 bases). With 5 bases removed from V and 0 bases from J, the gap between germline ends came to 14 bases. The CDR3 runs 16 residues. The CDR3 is CASSPGLSRSYNEQFF. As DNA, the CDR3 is TGTGCCAGCAGTCCGGGACTTTCTCGCTCCTACAATGAGCAGTTCTTC.

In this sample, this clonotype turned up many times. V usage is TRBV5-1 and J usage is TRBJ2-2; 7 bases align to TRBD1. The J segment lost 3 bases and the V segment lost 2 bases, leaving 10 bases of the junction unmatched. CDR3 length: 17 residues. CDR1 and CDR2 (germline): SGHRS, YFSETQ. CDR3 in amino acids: CASSFTPTGSYTGELFF. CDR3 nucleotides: TGCGCCAGCAGCTTCACCCCGACAGGGTCTTACACCGGGGAGCTGTTTTTT.

CDR3 coding DNA: TGTGCCAGCAGTTTTCGACCCTCTGAAGCTTTCTTT. Its protein is CASSFRPSEAFF. J is TRBJ1-1 and V is TRBV12-3 or TRBV12-4; D is ambiguous. This CDR3 spans 12 amino acids. V was pared by 3 bases and J by 6 bases, with 8 bases between.

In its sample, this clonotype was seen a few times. Here the CDR3 reads CASSRNSLANTEAFF. CDR3 nucleotide sequence: TGTGCCAGCTCACGGAACAGCCTAGCGAACACTGAAGCTTTCTTT. The J gene is TRBJ1-1, the V gene TRBV18; no clear D gene. The CDR3 has 15 amino acids. V lost 4 bases and J 1 base, leaving 13 bases between the germline ends. Germline values: CDR1 KGHSH, CDR2 LQKENI. Filled out from reference TRBV18 and TRBJ1-1, the complete variable domain reads NAGVMQNPRHLVRRRGQEARLRCSPMKGHSHVYWYRQLPEEGLKFMVYLQKENIIDESGMPKERFSAEFPKEGPSILRIQQVVRGDSAAYFCASSRNSLANTEAFFGQGTRLTVV.

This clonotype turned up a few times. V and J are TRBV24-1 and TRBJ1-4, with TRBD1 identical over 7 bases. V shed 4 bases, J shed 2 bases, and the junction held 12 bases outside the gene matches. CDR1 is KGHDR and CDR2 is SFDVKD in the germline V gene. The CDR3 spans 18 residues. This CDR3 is CATSDERTRGETNEKLFF. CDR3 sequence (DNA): TGTGCCACCAGTGACGAAAGAACCAGGGGGGAGACTAATGAAAAACTGTTTTTT.

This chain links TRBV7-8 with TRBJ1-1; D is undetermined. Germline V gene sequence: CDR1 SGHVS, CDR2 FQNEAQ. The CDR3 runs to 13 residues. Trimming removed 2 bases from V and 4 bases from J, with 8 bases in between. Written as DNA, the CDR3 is TGTGCCAGCAGCTTACAACCGGGCACTGAAGCTTTCTTT. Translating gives CASSLQPGTEAFF.

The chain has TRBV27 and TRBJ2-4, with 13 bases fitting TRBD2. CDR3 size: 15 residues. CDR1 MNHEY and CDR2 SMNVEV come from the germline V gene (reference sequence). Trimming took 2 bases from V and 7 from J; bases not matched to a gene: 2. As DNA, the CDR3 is TGTGCCAGCAGTTTAGTGACTAGCGGGAGGAACATTCAGTACTTC. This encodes CASSLVTSGRNIQYF.

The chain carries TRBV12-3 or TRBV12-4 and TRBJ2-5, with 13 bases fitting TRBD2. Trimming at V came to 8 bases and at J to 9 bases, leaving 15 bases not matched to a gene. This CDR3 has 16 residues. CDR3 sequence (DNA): TGTGCCAGCGCCACCCAACTAGCGGGAGGGCCCTGGGCCCAGTACTTC. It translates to CASATQLAGGPWAQYF.

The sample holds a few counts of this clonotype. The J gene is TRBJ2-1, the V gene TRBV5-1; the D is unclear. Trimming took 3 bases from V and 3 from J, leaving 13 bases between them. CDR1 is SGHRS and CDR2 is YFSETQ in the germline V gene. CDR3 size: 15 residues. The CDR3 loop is CASSSASVFYNEQFF. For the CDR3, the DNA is TGCGCCAGCAGCTCGGCGAGCGTATTCTACAATGAGCAGTTCTTC.

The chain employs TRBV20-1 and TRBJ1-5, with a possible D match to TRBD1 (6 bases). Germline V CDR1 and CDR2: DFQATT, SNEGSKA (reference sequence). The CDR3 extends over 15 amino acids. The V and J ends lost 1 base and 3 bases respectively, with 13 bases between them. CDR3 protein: CSARVGGGPNQPQHF. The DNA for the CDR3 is TGCAGTGCTAGAGTGGGTGGGGGGCCCAATCAGCCCCAGCATTTT.

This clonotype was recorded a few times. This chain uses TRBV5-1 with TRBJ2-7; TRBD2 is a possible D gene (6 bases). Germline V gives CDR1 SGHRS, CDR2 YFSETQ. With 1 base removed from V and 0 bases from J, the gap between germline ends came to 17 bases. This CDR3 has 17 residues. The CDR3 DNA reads TGCGCCAGCAGCTTGAGGAGTGCAGCGGGTAGCTCCTACGAGCAGTACTTC. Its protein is CASSLRSAAGSSYEQYF.

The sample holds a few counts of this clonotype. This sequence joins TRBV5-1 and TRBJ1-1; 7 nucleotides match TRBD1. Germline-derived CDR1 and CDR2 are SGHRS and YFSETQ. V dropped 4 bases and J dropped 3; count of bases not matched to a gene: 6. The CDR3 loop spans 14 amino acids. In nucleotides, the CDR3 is TGCGCCAGCAGCGCCAACACAGGGGACACTGAAGCTTTCTTT. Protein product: CASSANTGDTEAFF. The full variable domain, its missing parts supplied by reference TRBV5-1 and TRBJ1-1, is KAGVTQTPRYLIKTRGQQVTLSCSPISGHRSVSWYQQTPGQGLQFLFEYFSETQRNKGNFPGRFSGRQFSNSRSEMNVSTLELGDSALYLCASSANTGDTEAFFGQGTRLTVV.

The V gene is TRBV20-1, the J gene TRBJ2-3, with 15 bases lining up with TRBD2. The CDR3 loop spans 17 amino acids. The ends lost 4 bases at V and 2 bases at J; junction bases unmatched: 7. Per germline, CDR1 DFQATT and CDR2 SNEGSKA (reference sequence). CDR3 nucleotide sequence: TGCAGTGCTATGAAGAGGACTAGCGGGAGGGACACAGATACGCAGTATTTT. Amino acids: CSAMKRTSGRDTDTQYF.

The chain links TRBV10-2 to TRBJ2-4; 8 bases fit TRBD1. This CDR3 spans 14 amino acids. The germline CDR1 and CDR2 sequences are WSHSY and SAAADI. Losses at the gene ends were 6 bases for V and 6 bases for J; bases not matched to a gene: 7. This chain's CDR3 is CASRETGAGNIQYF. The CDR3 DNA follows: TGCGCCAGCAGGGAGACAGGGGCGGGAAACATTCAGTACTTC.

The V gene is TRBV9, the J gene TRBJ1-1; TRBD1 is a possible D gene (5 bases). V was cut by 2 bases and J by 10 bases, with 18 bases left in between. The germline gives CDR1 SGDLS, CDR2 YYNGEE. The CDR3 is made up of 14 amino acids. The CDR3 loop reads CASSVGGTIVGAFF. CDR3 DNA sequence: TGTGCCAGCAGCGTGGGAGGGACGATCGTGGGAGCTTTCTTT.

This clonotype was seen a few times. The CDR3 spells CATNQQGLKRNNEQFF. The CDR3 region has the DNA TGTGCCACCAACCAGCAGGGCCTTAAGCGGAACAATGAGCAGTTCTTC. The chain employs TRBV10-3 and TRBJ2-1, with D perhaps assigned TRBD1 or TRBD2 (5 bases each). CDR3 length: 16 amino acids. The V gene lost 10 bases and the J gene lost 5 bases, with 24 bases spanning the gap. The V gene's germline CDR1 is ENHRY and CDR2 SYGVKD.

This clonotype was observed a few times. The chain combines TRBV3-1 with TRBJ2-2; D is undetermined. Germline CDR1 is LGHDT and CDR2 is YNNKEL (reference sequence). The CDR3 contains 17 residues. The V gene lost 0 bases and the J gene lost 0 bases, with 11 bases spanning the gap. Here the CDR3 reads CASSQDFSSSNTGELFF. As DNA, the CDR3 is TGTGCCAGCAGCCAAGATTTCAGCTCTTCGAACACCGGGGAGCTGTTTTTT.